The clone carrying this T cell receptor (beta chain) was picked up a small number of times. The sample is drawn from a study of T cell repertoires in cytomegalovirus infection. TCRdb reprocessed the reads via MiXCR and lists one record per CDR3 protein. The sample carries 130,000 or so distinct CDR3 sequences, about 6% recorded once. Germline assignment: CDR1 SEHNR and CDR2 FQNEAQ (reference sequence). The CDR3 runs to 13 residues. The junction had 6 bases not matched to a gene; V was cut back by 4 bases and J by 8 bases. The sequenced sample was PBMCs. The sequence was obtained from a human donor in good health (CMV status not recorded). Some clones in this sample may be carry-over from other donors' samples. The chain uses TRBV7-9 and TRBJ1-2, with 8 bases lining up with TRBD1. The CDR3 sequence: CASSWTGTGGYTF. The CDR3 bases are TGTGCCAGCAGCTGGACAGGGACGGGCGGCTACACCTTC.